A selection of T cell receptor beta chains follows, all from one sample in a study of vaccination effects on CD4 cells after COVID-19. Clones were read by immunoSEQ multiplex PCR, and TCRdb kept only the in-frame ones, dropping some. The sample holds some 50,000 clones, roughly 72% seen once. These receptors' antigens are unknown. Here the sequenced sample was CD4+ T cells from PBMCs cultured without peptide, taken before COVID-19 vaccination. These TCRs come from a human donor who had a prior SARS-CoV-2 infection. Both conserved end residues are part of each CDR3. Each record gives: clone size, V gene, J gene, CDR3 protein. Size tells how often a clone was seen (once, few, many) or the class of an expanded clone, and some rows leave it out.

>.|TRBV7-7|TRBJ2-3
CASSLDGTDTQYF
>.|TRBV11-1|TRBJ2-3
CASSSAFTDTQYF
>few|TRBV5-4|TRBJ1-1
CASSLVGRPSTEAFF
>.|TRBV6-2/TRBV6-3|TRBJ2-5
CASSPRMEASGSSETQYF
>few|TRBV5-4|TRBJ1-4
CASSSQGASNEKLFF
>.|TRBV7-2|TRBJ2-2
CASSSLQRGNTGELFF
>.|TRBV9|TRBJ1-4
CASSVSSGQDHEKLFF
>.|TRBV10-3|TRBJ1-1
CAISVLGQNTEAFF
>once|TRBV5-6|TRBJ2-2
CASRLGVNTGELFF
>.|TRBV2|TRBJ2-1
CASSVYSGKFF
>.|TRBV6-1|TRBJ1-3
CASRETGGYGGNTIYF
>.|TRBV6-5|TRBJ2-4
CASSSGLAGGKNIQYF
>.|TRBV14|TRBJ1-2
CASSQVGDRRGYGYTF
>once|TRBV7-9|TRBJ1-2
CASSSPDSPSYGYTF
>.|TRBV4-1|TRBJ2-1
CASSQERTSGNSRDEQFF
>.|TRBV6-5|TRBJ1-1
CASSYSWQGGEAFF
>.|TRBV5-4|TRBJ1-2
CASSIGTANYGYTF
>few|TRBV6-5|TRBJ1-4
CASKPGDDRKKLFF
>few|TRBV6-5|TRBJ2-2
CASSSPRGEYTGELFF
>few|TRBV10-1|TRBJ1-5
CASSEELKGQPQHF
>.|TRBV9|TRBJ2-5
CASSVLGQGVVETQYF
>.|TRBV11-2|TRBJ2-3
CASSPNVNRDTQYF
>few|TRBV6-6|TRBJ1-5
CASSYYGDGENQPQHF
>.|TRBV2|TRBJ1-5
CASSEVGGPNQPQHF
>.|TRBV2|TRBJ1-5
CASRVGQVQPQHF
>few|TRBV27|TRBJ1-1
CASSFLGQGNTEAFF
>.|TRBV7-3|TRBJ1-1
CASSSTGGMTEAFF
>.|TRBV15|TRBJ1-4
CATSRSHADNEKLFF
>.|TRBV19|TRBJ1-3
CASSKTGTAYPTSGNTIYF
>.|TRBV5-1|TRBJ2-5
CASSRGQGGGETQYF
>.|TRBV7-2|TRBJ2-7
CASSLEGLAGVYEQYF
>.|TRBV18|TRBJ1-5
CASSPRASHAQHF
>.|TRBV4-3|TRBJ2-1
CASSQVMSFRIHEQFF
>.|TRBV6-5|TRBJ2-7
CASSYSGTSGDYEQYF
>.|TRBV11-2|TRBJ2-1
CASSLRRTSGGYNEQFF
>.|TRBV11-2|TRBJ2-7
CASSPYGGSSYEQYF